Listed here are 17 T cell receptor beta chains from one sample, sequenced in a study of T cell responses to AZD1222 COVID-19 vaccine. Clones were read by immunoSEQ multiplex PCR, and TCRdb kept only the in-frame ones, dropping some. Here the sample spans about 110,000 clones, roughly nine tenths being singletons. The source material was peripheral blood, sampled on day 0 of MenACWY control vaccination. The receptors come from an adult in good health.

This sequence joins TRBV7-6 and TRBJ2-1; D remains ambiguous. Between the trimmed V and J ends, which lost 1 base and 8 bases, there was a span of 15 bases. The CDR3 consists of 15 residues. Germline CDR1 reads SGHVS; CDR2 reads FNYEAQ. The DNA for the CDR3 is TGTGCCAGCAGCTTAGAGCTTACAGTTAATCATGAGCAGTTCTTC. Translated, it gives CASSLELTVNHEQFF.

The V and J genes are TRBV6-6 and TRBJ2-3; TRBD1 might be the D (6 bases). The CDR3 totals 15 residues. Trimming cost V 2 bases and J 1 base, with 10 bases left between them. Germline assignment: CDR1 MNHNY and CDR2 SVGAGI (reference sequence). Written as DNA, the CDR3 is TGTGCCAGCAGTTACCCCGGACAGCGCACAGATACGCAGTATTTT. Translation gives CASSYPGQRTDTQYF.

V is TRBV7-3 and J is TRBJ1-6; 8 bases map to TRBD1. The CDR3 loop spans 17 amino acids. The junction had 10 bases not matched to a gene; V was cut back by 1 base and J by 8 bases. Germline V gene sequence: CDR1 SGHTA, CDR2 FQGTGA. CDR3 sequence (DNA): TGTGCCAGCAGCTTAAGCGGGCAGGGGGCACCTTATTCACCCCTCCACTTT. Protein product: CASSLSGQGAPYSPLHF.

V gene TRBV7-6 combines with J gene TRBJ1-6; no reliable D call. CDR1 and CDR2 (germline): SGHVS, FNYEAQ. V was pared by 2 bases and J by 0 bases, with 14 bases between. The CDR3 totals 18 residues. In DNA form, the CDR3 reads TGTGCCAGCAGCTTAACCATTGGGAGGAGCTCCTATAATTCACCCCTCCACTTT. Encoded protein: CASSLTIGRSSYNSPLHF.

Points on this clone: A much bigger clone sits one base away, suggesting this may be a read error. The rearrangement links TRBV6-6 to TRBJ2-7; 12 positions match TRBD1. The CDR3 is made up of 15 amino acids. With V trimmed by 4 bases and J by 3 bases, 4 bases remained unmatched. Germline V gives CDR1 MNHNY, CDR2 SVGAGI (reference sequence). CDR3 coding DNA: TGTGCCAGCAGTTTCGGGACAGGGGGCTTCTACGAGCAGTACTTC. This translates into CASSFGTGGFYEQYF.

The CDR3, as DNA: TGTGCCAGCAGCGTCGGACAGGGGAACTATGGCTACACCTTC. Its protein is CASSVGQGNYGYTF. The rearrangement uses TRBV9 and TRBJ1-2; TRBD1 matches at 9 bases. CDR1 and CDR2 (germline): SGDLS, YYNGEE. The CDR3 totals 14 residues. V gave up 2 bases and J gave up 2 bases; unmatched junction bases: 1.

The chain has TRBV12-3 or TRBV12-4 and TRBJ1-5, with a weak D call TRBD1 (5 bases). CDR3 length equals 13 residues. V dropped 8 bases and J dropped 6 bases, with 14 bases sitting between them. CDR3: CASGRGVGQPQHF. Here the CDR3 DNA reads TGTGCCAGCGGTCGAGGGGTCGGTCAGCCCCAGCATTTT.

This rearrangement joins TRBV9 to TRBJ1-2; possible D gene TRBD1, 5 bases. The CDR3 loop spans 16 amino acids. With 0 bases removed from V and 3 bases from J, the gap between germline ends came to 15 bases. The germline gives CDR1 SGDLS, CDR2 YYNGEE. The CDR3 DNA reads as TGTGCCAGCAGCGTAGGGGGGAGGGTTAGAGACTATGGCTACACCTTC. Its protein is CASSVGGRVRDYGYTF.

Here the CDR3 reads CAWSPGPYSNQPQHF. DNA for the CDR3: TGTGCCTGGAGCCCGGGCCCCTATAGCAATCAGCCCCAGCATTTT. This chain uses TRBV30 with TRBJ1-5; unclear D gene. This CDR3 has 15 residues. Germline V gene data show CDR1 as GTSNPN and CDR2 as SVGIG (reference sequence). V shed 3 bases and J shed 0 bases, with 12 bases lying between them.

The chain uses TRBV29-1 and TRBJ1-2; D may be TRBD1 (6 bases). The CDR3 is made up of 13 amino acids. V dropped 5 bases and J dropped 4 bases, with 14 bases sitting between them. Germline CDR1 and CDR2: SQVTM and ANQGSEA. This CDR3 is CSVSTGGLYGYTF. The CDR3 DNA follows: TGCAGCGTTTCGACAGGAGGCCTCTATGGCTACACCTTC.

V is TRBV30 and J is TRBJ1-1, with D tentatively TRBD1 (5 bases). The CDR3 has 14 amino acids. V was shortened by 0 bases and J by 1 base, with 9 bases between the two germline ends. Germline V CDR1 and CDR2: GTSNPN, SVGIG (reference sequence). As DNA, the CDR3 is TGTGCCTGGAGTGTCCAGGGAAGGAACACTGAAGCTTTCTTT. It encodes CAWSVQGRNTEAFF.

The V and J genes are TRBV28 and TRBJ1-2; the match to TRBD1 covers 8 bases. CDR1 and CDR2 from the germline V gene are MDHEN and SYDVKM. This CDR3 has 17 residues. Trimming cost V 1 base and J 2 bases; bases outside gene matches: 9. CDR3 bases: TGTGCCAGCAGTTTATTCGGGACAGGCTTATTAAACTATGGCTACACCTTC. Amino acids: CASSLFGTGLLNYGYTF.

This clone was observed a single time. V is TRBV28 and J is TRBJ2-7; D remains unclear. V was pared by 5 bases and J by 2 bases, with 7 bases between. Germline V lookup: CDR1 MDHEN, CDR2 SYDVKM. CDR3 length: 12 residues. CDR3 bases: TGTGCCAGCAGTCCGCGGACCTACGAGCAGTACTTC. This sequence encodes CASSPRTYEQYF.

This clone is a singleton in its sample. The chain employs TRBV4-3 and TRBJ1-4; D gene ambiguous. The CDR3 has 14 amino acids. The germline V and J ends were trimmed by 1 base and 4 bases, with 7 bases remaining between them. The germline gives CDR1 LGHNA, CDR2 YSLEER. The CDR3 reads CASSQGRINEKLFF. The CDR3, as DNA: TGCGCCAGCAGCCAAGGACGGATTAATGAAAAACTGTTTTTT.

J is TRBJ2-3 and V is TRBV4-1, with D maybe TRBD2 (6 bases). CDR3 length equals 18 residues. Germline CDR1 and CDR2: MGHRA and YSYEKL. V dropped 0 bases and J dropped 5 bases, with 21 bases sitting between them. CDR3 sequence: CASSQDPGGAAWEDTQYF. In DNA form, the CDR3 reads TGCGCCAGCAGCCAAGACCCCGGAGGGGCCGCGTGGGAAGATACGCAGTATTTT.

V gene TRBV5-6 combines with J gene TRBJ1-3; weak D call: TRBD1 (5 bases). The ends were cut back, 1 base at V and 0 bases at J, with 14 bases in the middle. The germline gives CDR1 SGHDT, CDR2 YYEEEE. The CDR3 is made up of 17 amino acids. This chain's CDR3 is CASSLMVRGYSGNTIYF. In nucleotides, the CDR3 is TGTGCCAGCAGCTTGATGGTCCGGGGCTACTCTGGAAACACCATATATTTT.

The V gene is TRBV4-1, the J gene TRBJ2-3; D is unclear. Trimming stripped 8 bases from V and 1 base from J, with 4 bases between. Germline V CDR1 and CDR2: MGHRA, YSYEKL. The CDR3 consists of 11 residues. Here the CDR3 reads CASFGTDTQYF. The CDR3 region has the DNA TGCGCCAGCTTCGGCACAGATACGCAGTATTTT.